Following are 8 T cell receptor beta chains from one sample sequenced in a study of blood T cell repertoires in COVID-19. The data were produced by immunoSEQ multiplex PCR, yet TCRdb's version contains in-frame clones alone and is incomplete. This table has about 160,000 clones, 85% to 95% appearing once. The sequencing sample was made of peripheral blood. These receptors all stem from a woman aged 45-60 years with acute or convalescent COVID-19.

The genes are TRBV5-1 and TRBJ2-1; possibly TRBD2 for D (7 bases). Per the germline V gene, CDR1 is SGHRS and CDR2 is YFSETQ. The CDR3 spans 15 residues. The germline V and J ends were trimmed by 6 bases and 2 bases, with 15 bases remaining between them. The CDR3 bases are TGCGCCAGCAATTCAAGGGGGGGAACCTACAATGAGCAGTTCTTC. Translated, it gives CASNSRGGTYNEQFF.

This chain uses TRBV2 with TRBJ2-7; TRBD1 aligns across 10 bases. This CDR3 spans 14 amino acids. Trimming removed 5 bases from V and 5 bases from J; junction bases left unmatched: 6. Germline V gene data show CDR1 as SNHLY and CDR2 as FYNNEI. The CDR3 coding sequence is TGTGCCAGCAGTACTGGGACAGGGGTCCACGAGCAGTACTTC. Translating gives CASSTGTGVHEQYF.

The sample holds one count of this clone. This chain links TRBV3-1 (or the pseudogene TRBV3-2) with TRBJ2-7; the D is unclear. This CDR3 has 16 residues. The V end lost 1 base, the J end lost 0 bases, and 13 bases lay between the germline ends. CDR1 is LGHDT, CDR2 YNNKEL, per germline (reference sequence). The CDR3 here is CASSQVTRSYSYEQYF. The DNA for the CDR3 is TGTGCCAGCAGCCAAGTGACCAGGTCCTACTCCTACGAGCAGTACTTC.

CDR3: CASGKGRGGAYEQYF. The CDR3 nucleotides are TGTGCCAGCGGAAAGGGTCGCGGGGGGGCATACGAGCAGTACTTC. The V gene is TRBV2, the J gene TRBJ2-7; 9 bases match TRBD2. V trimming: 8 bases; J trimming: 4 bases; junction bases outside the gene matches: 12. This CDR3 spans 15 amino acids. Germline assignment: CDR1 SNHLY and CDR2 FYNNEI.

The chain joins TRBV27 to TRBJ1-1; D gene uncertain. This CDR3 is 13 amino acids long. The germline V gene has CDR1 MNHEY and CDR2 SMNVEV (reference sequence). Trimming took off 6 bases at V and 0 bases at J, with 8 bases between the two ends. CDR3 protein: CASRRSLNTEAFF. CDR3 bases: TGTGCCAGCAGGAGAAGTTTGAACACTGAAGCTTTCTTT.

The genes are TRBV6-5 and TRBJ1-5, with D possibly being TRBD1 (5 bases). Germline CDR1 is MNHEY and CDR2 is SVGAGI. Between the trimmed V and J ends, which lost 11 bases and 2 bases, there was a span of 13 bases. There are 13 residues in the CDR3. The CDR3 DNA reads as TGTGCCTCAAGGGGTGGTGGCAATCAGCCCCAGCATTTT. Its protein is CASRGGGNQPQHF.

This clone turned up a few times. This chain joins TRBV19 and TRBJ2-1; TRBD2 matches 7 bases. CDR3 length: 16 amino acids. Germline CDR1 reads LNHDA; CDR2 reads SQIVND (reference sequence). J lost 0 bases, V lost 3 bases, and 5 bases had no gene match. The CDR3 is CASSMSGRASYNEQFF. The CDR3 DNA follows: TGTGCCAGTAGTATGAGTGGGAGGGCCTCCTACAATGAGCAGTTCTTC.

This clone has just one count. This chain connects TRBV20-1 to TRBJ2-4, with a possible D match to TRBD2 (6 bases). The CDR3 runs to 10 residues. Trimming cost V 1 base and J 11 bases, with 6 bases left between them. Germline V gene lookup returns CDR1 DFQATT and CDR2 SNEGSKA (reference sequence). CDR3 sequence reads: CSARGGVQYF. CDR3 sequence (DNA): TGCAGTGCTAGAGGGGGGGTTCAGTACTTC.